These 24 T cell receptor beta chains were all obtained from the same sample, sequenced in a study of cytomegalovirus exposure and HLA in healthy donors (dated by TCRdb to 2016 to 2017). The library relied on the immunoSEQ multiplex PCR assay. As stored in TCRdb, this immuneACCESS dataset retains in-frame rearrangements with V and J assigned. A fraction of the clones does not appear; measured against another copy, unresolved V genes explain less than half of the discrepancy, and the remainder lacks a known reason. The sample table contains about 120,000 clones; only one count was recorded for 89% of them. The ten biggest clones cover 1.5% to 2% of the sample. The material sequenced was PBMCs. The receptor source for this set is a woman between 18 and 29 years old in good health and CMV-seronegative.

The CDR3 nucleotides are TGTGCCAGCAGCCAAGATCAGGCTGCCGGGGAGCTGTTTTTT. Protein product: CASSQDQAAGELFF. V and J are TRBV4-2 and TRBJ2-2; D call uncertain. Per the germline V gene, CDR1 is LGHNA and CDR2 is YNFKEQ. V lost 0 bases to trimming and J lost 6 bases, with 8 bases between them. The CDR3 is 14 residues long.

The V and J genes are TRBV10-3 and TRBJ1-1; D remains unclear. Germline V gene sequence: CDR1 ENHRY, CDR2 SYGVKD. CDR3 length: 13 amino acids. V was cut by 0 bases and J by 4 bases, with 6 bases left in between. DNA for the CDR3: TGTGCCATCAGTGAGTCTGGGAGCACTGAAGCTTTCTTT. Its protein is CAISESGSTEAFF.

The rearrangement joins TRBV5-4 to TRBJ2-3; 9 bases line up with TRBD2. The CDR3 has 14 residues. From germline, CDR1 is SGHNT and CDR2 YYREEE (reference sequence). Germline trimming cut 1 base from V and 6 bases from J; bases unmatched to any gene: 3. CDR3 in amino acids: CASSLIAGVDTQYF. CDR3 DNA sequence: TGTGCCAGCAGCTTGATAGCGGGGGTGGATACGCAGTATTTT. The variable domain in full, completed from reference TRBV5-4 and TRBJ2-3, reads ETGVTQSPTHLIKTRGQQVTLRCSSQSGHNTVSWYQQALGQGPQFIFQYYREEENGRGNFPPRFSGLQFPNYSSELNVNALELDDSALYLCASSLIAGVDTQYFGPGTRLTVL.

The J gene is TRBJ1-2, the V gene TRBV27; 8 positions match TRBD1. The CDR3 sequence is 15 residues long. Germline-derived CDR1 and CDR2 are MNHEY and SMNVEV (reference sequence). V lost 5 bases, J lost 3 bases, and 8 bases stayed unmatched. CDR3 in DNA: TGTGCCAGCAGTCAGACAGGGGTGGTCGACTATGGCTACACCTTC. Protein sequence: CASSQTGVVDYGYTF.

The chain is built from TRBV7-9 and TRBJ1-5; perhaps TRBD1 as D (5 bases). There are 15 residues in the CDR3. Germline V gene data show CDR1 as SEHNR and CDR2 as FQNEAQ (reference sequence). Trimming left V 1 base short and J 4 bases short, with 11 bases between. This chain's CDR3 is CASSLGDSTNQPQHF. CDR3 in DNA: TGTGCCAGCAGCTTAGGAGACAGTACGAATCAGCCCCAGCATTTT. Variable domain in full (rest from reference TRBV7-9 and TRBJ1-5): DTGVSQNPRHKITKRGQNVTFRCDPISEHNRLYWYRQTLGQGPEFLTYFQNEAQLEKSRLLSDRFSAERPKGSFSTLEIQRTEQGDSAMYLCASSLGDSTNQPQHFGDGTRLSIL.

The chain carries TRBV5-8 and TRBJ1-1; D remains ambiguous. The CDR3 has 15 amino acids. Trimming removed 4 bases at V and 5 bases at J, with 18 bases between. Germline CDR1 reads SGHTS; CDR2 reads YDEGEE. CDR3 sequence reads: CASSALVTRGTEAFF. The DNA of the CDR3 is TGTGCCAGCAGCGCGTTGGTTACACGAGGAACTGAAGCTTTCTTT.

This clone was seen once. The chain combines TRBV5-1 with TRBJ2-1, with D perhaps TRBD2 (6 bases). V shed 1 base and J shed 3 bases, with 11 bases lying between them. The CDR3 runs 15 residues. The V gene's germline CDR1 is SGHRS and CDR2 YFSETQ. The CDR3 region has the DNA TGCGCCAGCAGCTTGCTCGGGGGTTACTACAATGAGCAGTTCTTC. Protein product: CASSLLGGYYNEQFF.

This clone was found once. The rearrangement joins TRBV28 to TRBJ1-5; D uncertain. CDR3 length equals 15 residues. Germline V CDR1 and CDR2: MDHEN, SYDVKM. Trimming cost V 5 bases and J 0 bases, with 11 bases left between them. CDR3 DNA: TGTGCCAGCAGTACGACGGGGTATAGCAATCAGCCCCAGCATTTT. This sequence encodes CASSTTGYSNQPQHF.

The chain is built from TRBV27 and TRBJ2-7; 10 nucleotides match TRBD2. Trimming took 5 bases from V and 0 from J; bases not matched to a gene: 4. Germline values: CDR1 MNHEY, CDR2 SMNVEV (reference sequence). This CDR3 has 15 residues. The chain's CDR3 is CASSTSGRASYEQYF. In DNA form, the CDR3 reads TGTGCCAGCAGTACGAGCGGGAGGGCCTCCTACGAGCAGTACTTC.

This chain connects TRBV5-1 to TRBJ2-1, with TRBD2 as a possible D gene (5 bases). The CDR3 is made up of 16 amino acids. Trimming stripped 0 bases from V and 4 bases from J, with 14 bases between. CDR1 is SGHRS and CDR2 is YFSETQ in the germline V gene. The CDR3 loop is CASSLATTPGYNEQFF. The CDR3 bases are TGCGCCAGCAGCTTGGCGACTACTCCAGGTTACAATGAGCAGTTCTTC.

The chain joins TRBV5-1 to TRBJ1-1; tentative D call: TRBD1 (6 bases). This CDR3 has 14 amino acids. V lost 1 base and J lost 4, with 11 bases in between. The germline CDR1 and CDR2 sequences are SGHRS and YFSETQ. This chain's CDR3 is CASSLIQGSTEAFF. Here the CDR3 DNA reads TGCGCCAGCAGCTTGATCCAGGGGTCCACTGAAGCTTTCTTT.

Here the CDR3 reads CASEDRGTGELFF. As DNA, the CDR3 is TGTGCCAGCGAGGACAGGGGAACCGGGGAGCTGTTTTTT. The rearrangement links TRBV27 to TRBJ2-2, with TRBD1 matching over 9 bases. This CDR3 region has 13 residues. The germline CDR1 and CDR2 sequences are MNHEY and SMNVEV (reference sequence). V trimming: 8 bases; J trimming: 5 bases; junction bases outside the gene matches: 3.

V and J are TRBV6-1 and TRBJ1-2; 8 nucleotides agree with TRBD1. This CDR3 is 15 amino acids long. Germline V gives CDR1 MNHNS, CDR2 SASEGT. V was clipped by 1 base and J by 6 bases; unmatched bases: 7. CDR3 sequence: CASSEVGTGGNGYTF. CDR3 nucleotide sequence: TGTGCCAGCAGTGAAGTGGGGACAGGCGGGAATGGCTACACCTTC.

The V gene is TRBV30, the J gene TRBJ1-2; D remains ambiguous. Germline CDR1 GTSNPN, CDR2 SVGIG (reference sequence). Trimming removed 3 bases from V and 5 bases from J, with 16 bases in between. The CDR3 has 14 residues. CDR3 region: CAWSLPLGRYGYTF. As DNA, the CDR3 is TGTGCCTGGAGCCTCCCCCTGGGGAGGTATGGCTACACCTTC.

V usage is TRBV5-6 and J usage is TRBJ2-3; 11 bases agree with TRBD2. V lost 0 bases and J lost 5; bases outside the gene matches: 2. The length of the CDR3 is 15 residues. In germline, CDR1 is SGHDT, CDR2 YYEEEE. CDR3 sequence: CASSLDLAGGDTQYF. The CDR3 coding sequence is TGTGCCAGCAGCTTGGATCTAGCGGGAGGAGATACGCAGTATTTT.

This chain uses TRBV19 with TRBJ1-4; D may be TRBD1 (6 bases). The CDR3 length is 15 residues. Trimming shortened V by 7 bases and J by 7 bases, and 19 bases separated the two germline ends. Germline-derived CDR1 and CDR2 are LNHDA and SQIVND (reference sequence). The CDR3 here is CASTRLGQGSEKLFF. In DNA, the CDR3 is TGTGCCAGTACCCGACTTGGCCAGGGGAGTGAAAAACTGTTTTTT.

The chain is built from TRBV4-1 and TRBJ2-1; weak D call: TRBD2 (5 bases). The CDR3 covers 18 residues. Germline V CDR1 and CDR2: MGHRA, YSYEKL. V was shortened by 0 bases and J by 3 bases, with 18 bases between the two germline ends. This chain's CDR3 is CASSQEPPGAEHYNEQFF. CDR3 bases: TGCGCCAGCAGCCAAGAGCCCCCTGGAGCGGAGCACTACAATGAGCAGTTCTTC.

This sequence joins TRBV29-1 and TRBJ1-2, with a tentative D call TRBD1 (6 bases). The germline CDR1 and CDR2 sequences are SQVTM and ANQGSEA. V gave up 4 bases and J gave up 2 bases, with 8 bases separating them. CDR3 size: 12 residues. CDR3 amino acids: CSVGGLNYGYTF. The CDR3 DNA follows: TGCAGCGTTGGGGGGCTGAACTATGGCTACACCTTC.

This clone has only one observation. This chain links TRBV12-5 with TRBJ2-5, with 11 bases matching TRBD1. There are 15 residues in the CDR3. Unmatched junction bases numbered 4, after V lost 2 bases and J lost 5 bases. Germline V gives CDR1 LGHNT, CDR2 FRNRAP. In DNA form, the CDR3 reads TGTGCTAGTGGTTTGTCGGGACAGGGGGTTGAGACCCAGTACTTC. This encodes CASGLSGQGVETQYF.

The rearrangement links TRBV15 to TRBJ1-1; the match to TRBD1 covers 11 bases. CDR1 and CDR2 (germline): LNHNV, YYDKDF (reference sequence). Germline trimming cut 7 bases from V and 3 bases from J; bases unmatched to any gene: 1. CDR3 length: 13 amino acids. The chain's CDR3 is CATKDRGHTEAFF. As DNA, the CDR3 is TGTGCCACCAAGGACAGGGGGCACACTGAAGCTTTCTTT.

V is TRBV5-5 and J is TRBJ1-1; D is unclear. The CDR3 totals 14 residues. Germline CDR1 and CDR2: SGHKS and YYEKEE (reference sequence). Trimming took off 3 bases at V and 1 base at J, with 10 bases between the two ends. CDR3: CASSWRTANTEAFF. CDR3 DNA sequence: TGTGCCAGCAGCTGGAGGACGGCGAACACTGAAGCTTTCTTT.

The chain combines TRBV18 with TRBJ1-1; weak D call: TRBD1 (6 bases). Germline V gene lookup returns CDR1 KGHSH and CDR2 LQKENI. This CDR3 region has 13 residues. Trimming removed 4 bases at V and 1 base at J, with 7 bases between. The chain's CDR3 is CASSQDRNTEAFF. The CDR3 DNA is TGTGCCAGCTCACAGGACAGGAACACTGAAGCTTTCTTT.

J is TRBJ2-2 and V is TRBV10-2; 12 bases are a match to TRBD2. Germline loops: CDR1 WSHSY, CDR2 SAAADI. The CDR3 totals 20 residues. The J segment lost 3 bases and the V segment lost 2 bases, leaving 13 bases of the junction unmatched. The DNA for the CDR3 is TGCGCCAGCAGTGAGACAACTCTGACTAGCGGGAGTCGTGACACCGGGGAGCTGTTTTTT. Translated: CASSETTLTSGSRDTGELFF.

This clone came up a few times. The chain joins TRBV7-2 to TRBJ2-7; D is ambiguous. Germline loops: CDR1 SGHTA, CDR2 FQGNSA. This CDR3 comprises 12 residues. The V end was cut by 4 bases, the J end by 1 base, with 5 bases between. CDR3 nucleotides: TGTGCCAGCAGCTACCAGTCCTACGAGCAGTACTTC. Translated: CASSYQSYEQYF.